The rows below give T cell receptor beta chains drawn from one sample of a study of OX40 agonist ivuxolimab in advanced cancers. Libraries were prepared by immunoSEQ multiplex PCR; TCRdb keeps only in-frame clonotypes and omits some of them. The table records 65,000 to 75,000 clones, around nine tenths of them present only once. The input for sequencing was CD4+ or CD8+ T cells sorted from blood, taken in a trial of the OX40 agonist ivuxolimab. The receptors were gathered from an adult with an advanced solid tumor such as melanoma, head and neck, liver or kidney cancer. Each CDR3 is given with its conserved first and last residue. The order of the fields is V gene, J gene, D gene, clone size, CDR3 DNA, CDR3 protein. The D gene is left open where the match is weak. Clone sizes are given selectively: once, few, many, or a class where the clone is expanded.

V gene: TRBV19; J gene: TRBJ2-7; D gene: TRBD2; clone size: few; CDR3 DNA: TGTGCCAGTAGTAGCAGCGGGAGGGTGTACGAGCAGTACTTC; CDR3 protein: CASSSSGRVYEQYF
V gene: TRBV2; J gene: TRBJ2-1; D gene: TRBD2; clone size: .; CDR3 DNA: TGTGCCAGCAGGGGACTAGCGGGGATGGGGCACGGGGATGAGCAGTTCTTC; CDR3 protein: CASRGLAGMGHGDEQFF
V gene: TRBV6-5; J gene: TRBJ2-3; D gene: .; clone size: .; CDR3 DNA: TGTGCCAGCAGTATCGGACACCCCACAGATACGCAGTATTTT; CDR3 protein: CASSIGHPTDTQYF
V gene: TRBV29-1; J gene: TRBJ2-1; D gene: .; clone size: .; CDR3 DNA: TGCAGCGTTGAAGGGGGACATTCCGAGTTCTTC; CDR3 protein: CSVEGGHSEFF
V gene: TRBV10-1; J gene: TRBJ2-7; D gene: TRBD2; clone size: .; CDR3 DNA: TGCGCCAGCAGCGCGGGACTAGCGACTAACTACGAGCAGTACTTC; CDR3 protein: CASSAGLATNYEQYF
V gene: TRBV5-4; J gene: TRBJ2-7; D gene: TRBD2; clone size: .; CDR3 DNA: TGTGCCAGCAGCGTAGGACTAGCGGGACTCTACGAGCAGTACTTC; CDR3 protein: CASSVGLAGLYEQYF
V gene: TRBV4-2; J gene: TRBJ2-7; D gene: TRBD2; clone size: .; CDR3 DNA: TGTGCCAGCAGCCAAGTCGCGGGAGGCTCCTACGAGCAGTACTTC; CDR3 protein: CASSQVAGGSYEQYF
V gene: TRBV7-9; J gene: TRBJ1-4; D gene: .; clone size: .; CDR3 DNA: TGTGCCAGCAGCTCTCAGGGAATTTATGAAAAACTGTTTTTT; CDR3 protein: CASSSQGIYEKLFF
V gene: TRBV5-5; J gene: TRBJ2-6; D gene: TRBD1; clone size: .; CDR3 DNA: TGTGCCAGCAGCCCTGGGACAGGGGCTGGGGCCAACGTCCTGACTTTC; CDR3 protein: CASSPGTGAGANVLTF
V gene: TRBV5-8; J gene: TRBJ1-2; D gene: .; clone size: .; CDR3 DNA: TGTGCCAGCAGCCCCCCACACGGGTACTATGGCTACACCTTC; CDR3 protein: CASSPPHGYYGYTF
V gene: TRBV29-1; J gene: TRBJ2-4; D gene: .; clone size: .; CDR3 DNA: TGCAGCGTTGAATCTGGGTCCGGAGCCAAAAACATTCAGTACTTC; CDR3 protein: CSVESGSGAKNIQYF
V gene: TRBV5-1; J gene: TRBJ2-1; D gene: TRBD2; clone size: .; CDR3 DNA: TGCGCCAGCAGCTTGGAACTAGCGGGAAACTATGAGCAGTTCTTC; CDR3 protein: CASSLELAGNYEQFF
V gene: TRBV28; J gene: TRBJ1-2; D gene: TRBD1; clone size: .; CDR3 DNA: TGTGCCAGCAGGATTCCGGGAGCCAGGGGGCGCGATGGCTACACCTTC; CDR3 protein: CASRIPGARGRDGYTF
V gene: TRBV10-3; J gene: TRBJ2-5; D gene: .; clone size: once; CDR3 DNA: TGTGCCATCAGTAGTCAAACCACAGAGACCCAGTACTTC; CDR3 protein: CAISSQTTETQYF
V gene: TRBV30; J gene: TRBJ2-4; D gene: TRBD2; clone size: .; CDR3 DNA: TGTGCCTGGAGTCCAGGACTAGCGGAAAACATTCAGTACTTC; CDR3 protein: CAWSPGLAENIQYF
V gene: TRBV18; J gene: TRBJ2-7; D gene: .; clone size: .; CDR3 DNA: TGTGCCAGCTCCGAGGGGGTTGGGGGTCCCTACTACGAGCAGTACTTC; CDR3 protein: CASSEGVGGPYYEQYF
V gene: TRBV7-6; J gene: TRBJ2-1; D gene: .; clone size: .; CDR3 DNA: TGTGCCAGCAGCTTAGAAGTACGAAGCTCCTACAATGAGCAGTTCTTC; CDR3 protein: CASSLEVRSSYNEQFF
V gene: TRBV5-4; J gene: TRBJ1-1; D gene: .; clone size: few; CDR3 DNA: TGTGCCAGCAGCTTGGAATGGCCAGGTATGAACACTGAAGCTTTCTTT; CDR3 protein: CASSLEWPGMNTEAFF
V gene: TRBV5-4; J gene: TRBJ2-2; D gene: .; clone size: .; CDR3 DNA: TGTGCCAGCAGCTTGGAAAGGGCCGGGGAGCTGTTTTTT; CDR3 protein: CASSLERAGELFF
V gene: TRBV7-7; J gene: TRBJ2-1; D gene: TRBD1; clone size: once; CDR3 DNA: TGTGCCAGCACAATTACGACAGGGTCCTACAATGAGCAGTTCTTC; CDR3 protein: CASTITTGSYNEQFF
V gene: TRBV18; J gene: TRBJ2-5; D gene: .; clone size: .; CDR3 DNA: TGTGCCAGCTCACCAGGGGGTAATTCCCTATGGACCCAGTACTTC; CDR3 protein: CASSPGGNSLWTQYF
V gene: TRBV14; J gene: TRBJ1-2; D gene: .; clone size: .; CDR3 DNA: TGTGCCAGCAGCCAAGGCAGCTACTATGGCTACACCTTC; CDR3 protein: CASSQGSYYGYTF
V gene: TRBV30; J gene: TRBJ2-6; D gene: .; clone size: few; CDR3 DNA: TGTGCCTGGAGAAACGGGGAATACTCTGGGGCCAACGTCCTGACTTTC; CDR3 protein: CAWRNGEYSGANVLTF
V gene: TRBV19; J gene: TRBJ2-1; D gene: .; clone size: .; CDR3 DNA: TGTGCCAGTAGCAGGGGGGAATACAATGAGCAGTTCTTC; CDR3 protein: CASSRGEYNEQFF
V gene: TRBV4-1; J gene: TRBJ1-2; D gene: TRBD1; clone size: few; CDR3 DNA: TGCGCCAGCAGCCAAGAGACAGGGGCGGTCTATGGCTACACCTTC; CDR3 protein: CASSQETGAVYGYTF
V gene: TRBV7-9; J gene: TRBJ2-7; D gene: .; clone size: .; CDR3 DNA: TGTGCCAGCAGCTTAAGCCCCTACGAGCAGTACTTC; CDR3 protein: CASSLSPYEQYF
V gene: TRBV7-2; J gene: TRBJ2-7; D gene: TRBD2; clone size: once; CDR3 DNA: TGTGCCAGCAGCTTAGGGGTTTCGGGGGGTGGTTACGAGCAGTACTTC; CDR3 protein: CASSLGVSGGGYEQYF
V gene: TRBV5-1; J gene: TRBJ1-2; D gene: TRBD1; clone size: .; CDR3 DNA: TGCGCCAGCAGCATGAGCGGACAGGGGGTTAACTATGGCTACACCTTC; CDR3 protein: CASSMSGQGVNYGYTF
V gene: TRBV7-9; J gene: TRBJ1-1; D gene: .; clone size: .; CDR3 DNA: TGTGCCAGCAACCTAAGGGAATTAAACACTGAAGCTTTCTTT; CDR3 protein: CASNLRELNTEAFF
V gene: TRBV6-1; J gene: TRBJ2-7; D gene: .; clone size: .; CDR3 DNA: TGTGCCAGCAGTCCCGCACTCGCGGCACCCTACGAGCAGTACTTC; CDR3 protein: CASSPALAAPYEQYF
V gene: TRBV2; J gene: TRBJ1-2; D gene: .; clone size: .; CDR3 DNA: TGTGCCAGCAGTGTTTCCGGGGAGCGTGGCTACACCTTC; CDR3 protein: CASSVSGERGYTF
V gene: TRBV14; J gene: TRBJ2-7; D gene: TRBD2; clone size: .; CDR3 DNA: TGTGCCAGCAGCCGGGCGGGAGTTCGTAGCTACGAGCAGTACTTC; CDR3 protein: CASSRAGVRSYEQYF
V gene: TRBV5-8; J gene: TRBJ2-5; D gene: .; clone size: once; CDR3 DNA: TGTGCCAGCAGCTCAGAGCGGTTCCAAGAGACCCAGTACTTC; CDR3 protein: CASSSERFQETQYF
V gene: TRBV6-5; J gene: TRBJ1-3; D gene: .; clone size: .; CDR3 DNA: TGTGCCAGCAGTTACTCAGGGACGAGCTCTGGAAACACCATATATTTT; CDR3 protein: CASSYSGTSSGNTIYF
V gene: TRBV7-7; J gene: TRBJ2-2; D gene: .; clone size: .; CDR3 DNA: TGTGCCAGCAGCCCCGGACTCACCGGGGAGCTGTTTTTT; CDR3 protein: CASSPGLTGELFF
V gene: TRBV7-9; J gene: TRBJ1-2; D gene: TRBD1; clone size: .; CDR3 DNA: TGTGCCAGCAGATCCGGGACAGGAGCTGGCTACACCTTC; CDR3 protein: CASRSGTGAGYTF
V gene: TRBV18; J gene: TRBJ2-1; D gene: .; clone size: .; CDR3 DNA: TGTGCCAGCTCACCACAGGAGGGACAGCACTACAATGAGCAGTTCTTC; CDR3 protein: CASSPQEGQHYNEQFF
V gene: TRBV5-6; J gene: TRBJ2-3; D gene: TRBD2; clone size: once; CDR3 DNA: TGTGCCAGCAGCGACAACCTAGCGGGAGGTCTGACAGATACGCAGTATTTT; CDR3 protein: CASSDNLAGGLTDTQYF
V gene: TRBV2; J gene: TRBJ1-5; D gene: TRBD1; clone size: .; CDR3 DNA: TGTGCCAGCGGCGGGACAGGGAATTTCAATCAGCCCCAGCATTTT; CDR3 protein: CASGGTGNFNQPQHF
V gene: TRBV18; J gene: TRBJ1-1; D gene: .; clone size: .; CDR3 DNA: TGTGCCAGCTCACAACAGGGTAACTCTGAAGCTTTCTTT; CDR3 protein: CASSQQGNSEAFF